These 32 T cell receptor beta chains were all obtained from the same sample, sequenced in a study of control samples from healthy donors and cancer patients. Sequencing used immunoSEQ multiplex PCR; TCRdb keeps in-frame clones, though not all of them. This table holds 50,000 or so clones, around 90% found once. Sequences were obtained from blood. These receptors were collected from a man aged 45-65 years in good health.

This clone was detected a few times. An end of the junction differs from the germline gene, which may be a read error. The chain employs TRBV7-7 and TRBJ2-1; weak D call: TRBD2 (7 bases). This CDR3 region has 15 residues. The germline gives CDR1 SSHAT, CDR2 FNYEAQ (reference sequence). In nucleotides, the CDR3 is TGTGCTAGCAGCTTAGGAGCGGGGACATACAATGAGCAGTTCTTC. Amino acid sequence: CASSLGAGTYNEQFF.

This chain links TRBV19 with TRBJ2-1, with TRBD2 as a possible D gene (5 bases). Looked up from germline, CDR1 is LNHDA and CDR2 is SQIVND (reference sequence). The CDR3 covers 15 residues. The V gene lost 2 bases and the J gene lost 3 bases, with 11 bases spanning the gap. CDR3 bases: TGTGCCAGTAGTATATTGCCTAGCAGCTACAATGAGCAGTTCTTC. Translation: CASSILPSSYNEQFF.

This clone was found once. V is TRBV5-1 and J is TRBJ1-1; D unresolved. This CDR3 contains 15 residues. Deletions cut 0 bases from V and 7 bases from J, with 16 bases between. Per the germline V gene, CDR1 is SGHRS and CDR2 is YFSETQ. The DNA of the CDR3 is TGCGCCAGCAGCTTGGAAAGGCCCTGGAACGGTGAAGCTTTCTTT. It is translated as CASSLERPWNGEAFF.

The gene calls are TRBV5-4 and TRBJ2-5; 8 positions agree with TRBD1. CDR1 and CDR2 (germline): SGHNT, YYREEE (reference sequence). Trimming cost V 4 bases and J 5 bases; bases outside gene matches: 4. The length of the CDR3 is 13 residues. The CDR3 DNA reads as TGTGCCAGCAGCCTGACAGGGGACGAGACCCAGTACTTC. Translated, it gives CASSLTGDETQYF.

V gene TRBV27 combines with J gene TRBJ2-6; D is ambiguous. Germline assignment: CDR1 MNHEY and CDR2 SMNVEV (reference sequence). The CDR3 runs to 16 residues. V lost 7 bases, J lost 1 base, and 14 bases lay in between. The chain's CDR3 is CASIPDVGSGANVLTF. CDR3 bases: TGTGCCAGCATTCCCGACGTGGGATCTGGGGCCAACGTCCTGACTTTC. The entire variable domain, with the rest obtained from reference TRBV27 and TRBJ2-6, is as follows: EAQVTQNPRYLITVTGKKLTVTCSQNMNHEYMSWYRQDPGLGLRQIYYSMNVEVTDKGDVPEGYKVSRKEKRNFPLILESPSPNQTSLYFCASIPDVGSGANVLTFGAGSRLTVL.

The CDR3 protein is CASSQGKGSSGRATDTQYF. The CDR3 region has the DNA TGCGCCAGCAGCCAAGGGAAGGGTTCAAGCGGGAGGGCCACAGATACGCAGTATTTT. The chain recombines TRBV4-1 with TRBJ2-3; 10 nucleotides line up with TRBD2. The CDR3 loop spans 19 amino acids. Germline V gene lookup returns CDR1 MGHRA and CDR2 YSYEKL. The ends lost 1 base at V and 2 bases at J; junction bases unmatched: 12.

The J gene is TRBJ2-3, the V gene TRBV28, with D perhaps TRBD2 (5 bases). Germline V gene lookup returns CDR1 MDHEN and CDR2 SYDVKM. V was shortened by 5 bases and J by 6 bases, with 15 bases between the two germline ends. The CDR3 contains 14 residues. CDR3 residues: CASSPSGKGDTQYF. The CDR3 region has the DNA TGTGCCAGCAGTCCATCGGGGAAGGGCGATACGCAGTATTTT. Combining the CDR3 with reference TRBV28 and TRBJ2-3 gives the whole variable domain DVKVTQSSRYLVKRTGEKVFLECVQDMDHENMFWYRQDPGLGLRLIYFSYDVKMKEKGDIPEGYSVSREKKERFSLILESASTNQTSMYLCASSPSGKGDTQYFGPGTRLTVL.

The chain recombines TRBV18 with TRBJ1-6, with D perhaps matching TRBD1 (5 bases). Trimming stripped 1 base from V and 0 bases from J, with 13 bases between. The CDR3 is 18 residues long. Germline V CDR1 and CDR2: KGHSH, LQKENI. The CDR3 spells CASSPRGPTSSYNSPLHF. CDR3 sequence (DNA): TGTGCCAGCTCACCACGGGGACCGACGAGCTCCTATAATTCACCCCTCCACTTT.

The chain recombines TRBV19 with TRBJ1-1, with 10 bases identical to TRBD1. Germline values: CDR1 LNHDA, CDR2 SQIVND (reference sequence). The CDR3 is 19 amino acids. The J segment lost 6 bases and the V segment lost 9 bases, leaving 25 bases of the junction unmatched. For the CDR3, the DNA is TGTGCCAGCCTAGGGGCCCCACGGACAGGGGGGAACTACGTCTCTGAAGCTTTCTTT. This encodes CASLGAPRTGGNYVSEAFF.

This rearrangement joins TRBV7-9 to TRBJ1-5; 8 nucleotides agree with TRBD1. The CDR3 covers 15 residues. Germline V lookup: CDR1 SEHNR, CDR2 FQNEAQ (reference sequence). The V segment lost 0 bases and the J segment 7 bases; nucleotides outside the gene matches: 5. The CDR3 spells CASSLAGTGGQPQHF. For the CDR3, the DNA is TGTGCCAGCAGCTTAGCGGGGACAGGAGGGCAGCCCCAGCATTTT.

This chain connects TRBV18 to TRBJ2-3; 10 bases map to TRBD2. This CDR3 region has 18 residues. J was trimmed by 6 bases and V by 3 bases; bases with no gene match: 15. Germline CDR1 reads KGHSH; CDR2 reads LQKENI. CDR3 amino acids: CASSPTHTRAGGPDTQYF. The CDR3 DNA is TGTGCCAGCTCACCTACGCATACTCGAGCGGGAGGGCCGGATACGCAGTATTTT.

The rearrangement uses TRBV28 and TRBJ1-6, with 7 bases that match TRBD1. Losses at the gene ends were 3 bases for V and 7 bases for J; bases not matched to a gene: 6. The CDR3 sequence is 15 residues long. Germline V CDR1 and CDR2: MDHEN, SYDVKM. Written as DNA, the CDR3 is TGTGCCAGCAGTTTTACAGGGGTACTAAATTCACCCCTCCACTTT. This codes for CASSFTGVLNSPLHF. Combining the CDR3 with reference TRBV28 and TRBJ1-6 gives the whole variable domain DVKVTQSSRYLVKRTGEKVFLECVQDMDHENMFWYRQDPGLGLRLIYFSYDVKMKEKGDIPEGYSVSREKKERFSLILESASTNQTSMYLCASSFTGVLNSPLHFGNGTRLTVT.

The chain joins TRBV27 to TRBJ2-3, with unresolved D. Looked up from germline, CDR1 is MNHEY and CDR2 is SMNVEV (reference sequence). With 4 bases removed from V and 8 bases from J, the gap between germline ends came to 10 bases. CDR3 length: 12 amino acids. CDR3 loop: CASSSALATQYF. The DNA of the CDR3 is TGTGCCAGCAGTTCCGCCTTAGCTACGCAGTATTTT.

The rearrangement uses TRBV28 and TRBJ2-7; perhaps TRBD1 as D (5 bases). The germline V gene encodes CDR1 MDHEN and CDR2 SYDVKM. V was pared by 2 bases and J by 3 bases, with 20 bases between. This CDR3 is built from 17 residues. The CDR3 coding sequence is TGTGCCAGCAGTTTAGGGGCATCCCCTAATGACATCTACGAGCAGTACTTC. It translates to CASSLGASPNDIYEQYF.

This chain connects TRBV29-1 to TRBJ2-3; D is undetermined. Germline-derived CDR1 and CDR2 are SQVTM and ANQGSEA. The V gene lost 4 bases and the J gene lost 9 bases, with 26 bases spanning the gap. The length of the CDR3 is 16 residues. This CDR3 is CSVGGSVFYASPTQYF. CDR3 DNA: TGCAGCGTTGGGGGTTCGGTCTTCTACGCGTCCCCAACGCAGTATTTT.

The chain uses TRBV4-3 and TRBJ2-1, with 9 bases that match TRBD2. The CDR3 covers 16 residues. Per germline, CDR1 LGHNA and CDR2 YSLEER. V lost 5 bases and J lost 4; bases outside the gene matches: 9. CDR3 in amino acids: CASSISGTSFYNEQFF. The CDR3, as DNA: TGCGCCAGCAGCATTTCCGGGACTAGCTTTTACAATGAGCAGTTCTTC.

The V and J genes are TRBV19 and TRBJ1-5; a possible D gene is TRBD1 (6 bases). V lost 8 bases to trimming and J lost 3 bases, with 8 bases between them. The CDR3 is 12 residues long. Germline V gene sequence: CDR1 LNHDA, CDR2 SQIVND (reference sequence). Here the CDR3 DNA reads TGTGCCAGTCGGGGGCCCAATCAGCCCCAGCATTTT. As protein: CASRGPNQPQHF.

With respect to this clone: This same CDR3 is encoded by further DNA sequences in the sample. This chain joins TRBV6-1 and TRBJ2-1; 12 bases are shared with TRBD2. Germline CDR1 reads MNHNS; CDR2 reads SASEGT. Trimming at V came to 2 bases and at J to 10 bases, leaving 6 bases not matched to a gene. This CDR3 has 15 amino acids. CDR3 in amino acids: CASSERLAGVFEQFF. Written as DNA, the CDR3 is TGTGCCAGCAGTGAAAGACTAGCGGGAGTTTTCGAGCAGTTCTTC.

The gene calls are TRBV28 and TRBJ1-5; D is uncertain. Germline loops: CDR1 MDHEN, CDR2 SYDVKM. Trimming removed 6 bases from V and 7 bases from J, with 13 bases in between. This CDR3 is 13 amino acids long. CDR3 in DNA: TGTGCCAGCAGACCTACGGCCACGCAGCCCCAGCATTTT. Its translation is CASRPTATQPQHF.

CDR3 sequence (DNA): TGCGCCAGCAGCCCGACAGGGTTTAACTATGGCTACACCTTC. It is translated as CASSPTGFNYGYTF. V and J are TRBV5-1 and TRBJ1-2; 7 bases fit TRBD1. This CDR3 contains 14 residues. The V segment lost 4 bases and the J segment 1 base; nucleotides outside the gene matches: 4. Germline V gene data show CDR1 as SGHRS and CDR2 as YFSETQ. The full variable domain, completed using reference TRBV5-1 and TRBJ1-2, is KAGVTQTPRYLIKTRGQQVTLSCSPISGHRSVSWYQQTPGQGLQFLFEYFSETQRNKGNFPGRFSGRQFSNSRSEMNVSTLELGDSALYLCASSPTGFNYGYTFGSGTRLTVV.

This clone appeared a single time. V gene TRBV10-3 combines with J gene TRBJ1-6; 7 bases are a match to TRBD1. The V gene's germline CDR1 is ENHRY and CDR2 SYGVKD. This CDR3 spans 16 amino acids. Germline trimming cut 4 bases from V and 6 bases from J; bases unmatched to any gene: 9. CDR3 sequence reads: CAISGTGPGGNSPLHF. The DNA for the CDR3 is TGTGCCATCAGTGGGACAGGCCCAGGGGGTAATTCACCCCTCCACTTT.

The chain combines TRBV19 with TRBJ2-2; D gene uncertain. Between the trimmed V and J ends, which lost 3 bases and 4 bases, there was a span of 9 bases. There are 14 residues in the CDR3. Germline V gives CDR1 LNHDA, CDR2 SQIVND (reference sequence). The CDR3 DNA reads TGTGCCAGTAGTATCAGTCAGATCACCGGGGAGCTGTTTTTT. It translates to CASSISQITGELFF.

The V and J genes are TRBV7-2 and TRBJ1-2, with TRBD1 as a possible D gene (5 bases). The ends were cut back, 3 bases at V and 1 base at J, with 15 bases in the middle. This CDR3 comprises 16 residues. Germline CDR1 SGHTA, CDR2 FQGNSA. The CDR3 region has the DNA TGTGCCAGCAGCTTGGGGACTGCCCTGCTTAACTATGGCTACACCTTC. This gives the protein CASSLGTALLNYGYTF.

This clone was detected a few times. The rearrangement uses TRBV6-5 and TRBJ1-6; D might be TRBD1 (5 bases). V was trimmed by 5 bases and J by 5 bases, leaving 13 bases between them. The CDR3 length is 15 residues. Germline loops: CDR1 MNHEY, CDR2 SVGAGI. The CDR3 region has the DNA TGTGCCAGCAGTCCACTCGGGACCCATAATTCACCCCTCCACTTT. It translates to CASSPLGTHNSPLHF.

Only a few counts were recorded for this clone. The J gene is TRBJ2-3, the V gene TRBV5-1; the match to TRBD2 covers 11 bases. Germline CDR1 SGHRS, CDR2 YFSETQ. The CDR3 loop spans 15 amino acids. Germline trimming cut 0 bases from V and 3 bases from J; bases unmatched to any gene: 0. Here the CDR3 DNA reads TGCGCCAGCAGCTTGGGACTAGCGGGAACAGATACGCAGTATTTT. As protein: CASSLGLAGTDTQYF.

This clone was found once. This sequence joins TRBV6-5 and TRBJ2-7; 13 bases match TRBD2. The CDR3 runs to 15 residues. J was trimmed by 5 bases and V by 10 bases; bases with no gene match: 11. The germline V gene encodes CDR1 MNHEY and CDR2 SVGAGI. CDR3 sequence (DNA): TGTGCCACCCATCCCGGACTAGCGGGAGTCCACGAGCAGTACTTC. This translates into CATHPGLAGVHEQYF.

This chain joins TRBV29-1 and TRBJ2-2, with unresolved D. Germline CDR1 SQVTM, CDR2 ANQGSEA. The CDR3 runs 12 residues. Trimming removed 4 bases from V and 3 bases from J, with 6 bases in between. CDR3: CSVAEYTGELFF. The DNA for the CDR3 is TGCAGCGTTGCCGAATACACCGGGGAGCTGTTTTTT.

This clone was seen a handful of times. This chain links TRBV7-8 with TRBJ2-1; D gene uncertain. Trimming took off 4 bases at V and 9 bases at J, with 10 bases between the two ends. Germline V gene sequence: CDR1 SGHVS, CDR2 FQNEAQ. This CDR3 has 12 amino acids. CDR3 residues: CASSSDIGEQFF. The DNA for the CDR3 is TGTGCCAGCAGCTCCGATATCGGTGAGCAGTTCTTC. The whole variable domain, remainder taken from reference TRBV7-8 and TRBJ2-1, is GAGVSQSPRYKVAKRGQDVALRCDPISGHVSLFWYQQALGQGPEFLTYFQNEAQLDKSGLPSDRFFAERPEGSVSTLKIQRTQQEDSAVYLCASSSDIGEQFFGPGTRLTVL.

The sample holds a few counts of this clone. The V call is TRBV28, the J call TRBJ2-5, with a possible D match to TRBD2 (6 bases). Trimming took 3 bases from V and 5 from J, leaving 16 bases between them. The germline V gene has CDR1 MDHEN and CDR2 SYDVKM. The CDR3 has 15 amino acids. CDR3 protein: CASSFAQGGIETQYF. Written as DNA, the CDR3 is TGTGCCAGCAGTTTCGCGCAGGGCGGGATTGAGACCCAGTACTTC.

The CDR3 region has the DNA TGTGCCAGCACTCCAGGGACTAGCGGCTCCTACGAGCAGTACTTC. It translates to CASTPGTSGSYEQYF. The chain recombines TRBV28 with TRBJ2-7; 11 nucleotides line up with TRBD2. J was trimmed by 0 bases and V by 7 bases; bases with no gene match: 5. The CDR3 totals 15 residues. Germline values: CDR1 MDHEN, CDR2 SYDVKM. The full variable domain, its missing parts supplied by reference TRBV28 and TRBJ2-7, is DVKVTQSSRYLVKRTGEKVFLECVQDMDHENMFWYRQDPGLGLRLIYFSYDVKMKEKGDIPEGYSVSREKKERFSLILESASTNQTSMYLCASTPGTSGSYEQYFGPGTRLTVT.

The chain carries TRBV28 and TRBJ2-7; TRBD2 might be the D (5 bases). The CDR3 sequence is 12 residues long. V gave up 8 bases and J gave up 3 bases, with 11 bases separating them. Germline loops: CDR1 MDHEN, CDR2 SYDVKM. The CDR3 DNA is TGTGCCAGCTCAAATCGGGGCTACGAGCAGTACTTC. Residues: CASSNRGYEQYF.

The gene calls are TRBV6-6 and TRBJ1-2; maybe TRBD1 (6 bases). Trimming removed 7 bases at V and 7 bases at J, with 19 bases between. Germline values: CDR1 MNHNY, CDR2 SVGAGI (reference sequence). This CDR3 has 14 amino acids. Here the CDR3 DNA reads TGTGCCAGCACTCAACCGGGGGAAGGGGGTGGCTACACCTTC. This encodes CASTQPGEGGGYTF.